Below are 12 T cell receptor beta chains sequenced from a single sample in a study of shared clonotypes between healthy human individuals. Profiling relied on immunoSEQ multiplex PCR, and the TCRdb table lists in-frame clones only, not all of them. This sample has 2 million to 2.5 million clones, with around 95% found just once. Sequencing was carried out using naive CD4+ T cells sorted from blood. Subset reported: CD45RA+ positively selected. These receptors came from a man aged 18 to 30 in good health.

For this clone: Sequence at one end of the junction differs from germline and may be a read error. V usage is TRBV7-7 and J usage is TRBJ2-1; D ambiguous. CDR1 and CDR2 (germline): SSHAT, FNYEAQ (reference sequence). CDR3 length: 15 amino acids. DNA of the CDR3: TGTGCTAGCAGCCCCGGTGGCCATCTCTACAATGAGCAGTTCTTC. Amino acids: CASSPGGHLYNEQFF.

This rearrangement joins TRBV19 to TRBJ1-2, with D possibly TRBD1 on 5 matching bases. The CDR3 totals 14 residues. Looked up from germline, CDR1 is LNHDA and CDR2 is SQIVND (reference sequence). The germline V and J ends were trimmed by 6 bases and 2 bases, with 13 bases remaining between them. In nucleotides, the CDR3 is TGTGCCAGTAGATGGGGGGGAGCCAACTATGGCTACACCTTC. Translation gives CASRWGGANYGYTF.

The DNA of the CDR3 is TGTGCCAGCAGTTACCAGCGGGACAGGGGAAACTATGGCTACACCTTC. Its translation is CASSYQRDRGNYGYTF. V usage is TRBV6-5 and J usage is TRBJ1-2, with 10 bases lining up with TRBD1. This CDR3 comprises 16 residues. J gave up 2 bases and V 2 bases, and 5 bases lay outside the gene matches. Germline V gene lookup returns CDR1 MNHEY and CDR2 SVGAGI.

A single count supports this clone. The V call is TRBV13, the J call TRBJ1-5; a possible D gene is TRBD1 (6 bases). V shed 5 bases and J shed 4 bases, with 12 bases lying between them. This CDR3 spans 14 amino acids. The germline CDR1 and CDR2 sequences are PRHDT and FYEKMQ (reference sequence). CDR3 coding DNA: TGTGCCAGCAGCATGACAGGTATTAATCAGCCCCAGCATTTT. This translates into CASSMTGINQPQHF.

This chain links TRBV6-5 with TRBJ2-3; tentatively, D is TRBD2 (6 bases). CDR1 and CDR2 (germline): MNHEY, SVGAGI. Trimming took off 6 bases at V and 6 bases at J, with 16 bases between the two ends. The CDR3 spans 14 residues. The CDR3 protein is CASRESGSRDTQYF. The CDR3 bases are TGTGCCAGCAGGGAAAGCGGGTCCAGGGATACGCAGTATTTT.

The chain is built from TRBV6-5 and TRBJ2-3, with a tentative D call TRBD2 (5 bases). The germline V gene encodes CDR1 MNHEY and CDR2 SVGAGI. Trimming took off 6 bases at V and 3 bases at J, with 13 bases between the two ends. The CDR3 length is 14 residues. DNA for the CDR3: TGTGCCAGCAGCCGCTACGGGGATACAGATACGCAGTATTTT. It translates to CASSRYGDTDTQYF.

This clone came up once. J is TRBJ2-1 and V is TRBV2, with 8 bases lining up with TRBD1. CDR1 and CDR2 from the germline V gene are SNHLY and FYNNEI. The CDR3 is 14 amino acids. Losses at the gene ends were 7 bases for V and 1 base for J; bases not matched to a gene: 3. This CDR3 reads CASINRGSYNEQFF. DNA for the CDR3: TGTGCCAGCATAAACAGGGGGTCCTACAATGAGCAGTTCTTC.

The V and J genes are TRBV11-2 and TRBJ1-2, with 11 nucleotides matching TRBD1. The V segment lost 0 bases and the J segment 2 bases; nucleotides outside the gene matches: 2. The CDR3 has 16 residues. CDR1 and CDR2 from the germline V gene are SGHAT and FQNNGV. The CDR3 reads CASSLDWTGGNYGYTF. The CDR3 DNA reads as TGTGCCAGCAGCTTAGATTGGACAGGGGGCAACTATGGCTACACCTTC.

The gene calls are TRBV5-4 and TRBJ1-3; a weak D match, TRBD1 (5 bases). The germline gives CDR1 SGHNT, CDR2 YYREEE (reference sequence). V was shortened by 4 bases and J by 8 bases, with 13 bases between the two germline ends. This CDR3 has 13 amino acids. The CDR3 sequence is CASSPGPRDTIYF. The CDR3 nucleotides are TGTGCCAGCAGCCCGGGACCGAGAGACACCATATATTTT.

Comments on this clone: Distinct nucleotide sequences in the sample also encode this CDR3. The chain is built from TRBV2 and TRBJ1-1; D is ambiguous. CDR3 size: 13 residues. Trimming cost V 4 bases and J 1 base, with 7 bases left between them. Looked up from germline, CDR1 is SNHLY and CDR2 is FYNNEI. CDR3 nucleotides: TGTGCCAGCAGTGGGAGTGGGAACACTGAAGCTTTCTTT. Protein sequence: CASSGSGNTEAFF.

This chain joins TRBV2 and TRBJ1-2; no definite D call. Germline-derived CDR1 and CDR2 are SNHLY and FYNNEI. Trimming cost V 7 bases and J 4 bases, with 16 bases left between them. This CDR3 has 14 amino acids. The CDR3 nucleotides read TGTGCCAGCAAGCACTCTCAGAAACTCTATGGCTACACCTTC. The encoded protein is CASKHSQKLYGYTF.

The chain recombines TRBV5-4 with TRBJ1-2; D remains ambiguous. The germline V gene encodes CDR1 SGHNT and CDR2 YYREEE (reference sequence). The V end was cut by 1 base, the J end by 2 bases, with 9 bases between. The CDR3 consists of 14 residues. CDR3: CASSLSPVNYGYTF. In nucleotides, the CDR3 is TGTGCCAGCAGCTTGAGCCCAGTAAACTATGGCTACACCTTC. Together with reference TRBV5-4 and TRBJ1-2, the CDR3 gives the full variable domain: ETGVTQSPTHLIKTRGQQVTLRCSSQSGHNTVSWYQQALGQGPQFIFQYYREEENGRGNFPPRFSGLQFPNYSSELNVNALELDDSALYLCASSLSPVNYGYTFGSGTRLTVV.